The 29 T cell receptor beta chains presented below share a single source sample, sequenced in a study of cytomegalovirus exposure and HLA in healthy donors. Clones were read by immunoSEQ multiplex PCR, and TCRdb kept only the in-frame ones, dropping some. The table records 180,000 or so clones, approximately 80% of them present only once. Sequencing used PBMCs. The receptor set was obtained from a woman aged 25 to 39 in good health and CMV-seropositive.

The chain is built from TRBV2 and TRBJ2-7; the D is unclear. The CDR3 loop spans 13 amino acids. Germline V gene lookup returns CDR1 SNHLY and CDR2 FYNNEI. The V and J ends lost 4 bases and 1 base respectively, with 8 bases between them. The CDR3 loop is CASSVERSYEQYF. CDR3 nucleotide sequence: TGTGCCAGCAGTGTTGAGAGGTCCTACGAGCAGTACTTC.

CDR3 amino acids: CASGPGTGGYETQYF. The CDR3, as DNA: TGTGCCAGCGGCCCCGGGACAGGGGGGTACGAGACCCAGTACTTC. The chain couples TRBV2 to TRBJ2-5, with 11 bases that match TRBD1. With V trimmed by 8 bases and J by 5 bases, 10 bases remained unmatched. CDR3 length: 15 residues. The germline V gene has CDR1 SNHLY and CDR2 FYNNEI.

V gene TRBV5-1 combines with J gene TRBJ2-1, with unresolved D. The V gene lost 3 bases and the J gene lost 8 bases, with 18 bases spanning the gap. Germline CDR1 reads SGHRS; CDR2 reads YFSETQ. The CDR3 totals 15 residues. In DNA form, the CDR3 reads TGCGCCAGCAGCTCAAGCACTCACCCCTCCGATGAGCAGTTCTTC. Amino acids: CASSSSTHPSDEQFF.

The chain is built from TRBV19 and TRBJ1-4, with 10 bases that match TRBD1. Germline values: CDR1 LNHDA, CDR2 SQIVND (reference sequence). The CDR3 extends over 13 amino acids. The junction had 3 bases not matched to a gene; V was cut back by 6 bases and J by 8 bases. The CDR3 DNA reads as TGTGCCAGTAGAGACAGGGGGCAGGAAAAACTGTTTTTT. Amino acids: CASRDRGQEKLFF.

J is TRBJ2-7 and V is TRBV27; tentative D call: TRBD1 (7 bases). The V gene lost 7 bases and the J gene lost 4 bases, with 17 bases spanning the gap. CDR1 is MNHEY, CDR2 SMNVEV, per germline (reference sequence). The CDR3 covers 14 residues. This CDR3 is CASIGGTERYEQYF. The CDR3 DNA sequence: TGTGCCAGCATTGGGGGGACAGAGCGTTACGAGCAGTACTTC.

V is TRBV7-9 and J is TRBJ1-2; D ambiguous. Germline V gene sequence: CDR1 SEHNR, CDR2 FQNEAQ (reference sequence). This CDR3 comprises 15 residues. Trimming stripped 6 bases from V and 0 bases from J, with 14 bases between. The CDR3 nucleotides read TGTGCCAGCAGTTCCGGCTGGGAGACTAACTATGGCTACACCTTC. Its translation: CASSSGWETNYGYTF.

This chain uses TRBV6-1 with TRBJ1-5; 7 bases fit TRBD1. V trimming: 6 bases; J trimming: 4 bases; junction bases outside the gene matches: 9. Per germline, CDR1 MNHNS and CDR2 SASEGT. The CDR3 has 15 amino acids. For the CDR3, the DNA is TGTGCCAGCAGACGACAGGGCGAGGGAAATCAGCCCCAGCATTTT. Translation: CASRRQGEGNQPQHF.

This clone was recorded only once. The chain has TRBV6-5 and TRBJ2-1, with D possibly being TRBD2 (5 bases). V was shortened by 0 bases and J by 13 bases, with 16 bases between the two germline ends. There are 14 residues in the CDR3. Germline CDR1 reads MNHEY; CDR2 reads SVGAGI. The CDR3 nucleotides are TGTGCCAGCAGTTACTCGTCACTAGTTGGTGAACAGTTCTTC. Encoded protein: CASSYSSLVGEQFF.

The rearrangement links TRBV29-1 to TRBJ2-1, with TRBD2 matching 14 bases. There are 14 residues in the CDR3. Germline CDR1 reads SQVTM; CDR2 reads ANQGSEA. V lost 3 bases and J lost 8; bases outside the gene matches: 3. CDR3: CSVEGTSGSDEQFF. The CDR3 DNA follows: TGCAGCGTTGAGGGGACTAGCGGGAGCGATGAGCAGTTCTTC.

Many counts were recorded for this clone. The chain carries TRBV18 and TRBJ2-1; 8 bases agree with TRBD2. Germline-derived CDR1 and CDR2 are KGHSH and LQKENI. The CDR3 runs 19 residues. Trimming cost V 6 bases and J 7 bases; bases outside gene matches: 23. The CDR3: CASSSEGSGSLMGRNEQFF. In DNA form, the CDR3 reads TGTGCCAGCTCGTCTGAGGGGAGCGGGAGTCTTATGGGGAGGAATGAGCAGTTCTTC.

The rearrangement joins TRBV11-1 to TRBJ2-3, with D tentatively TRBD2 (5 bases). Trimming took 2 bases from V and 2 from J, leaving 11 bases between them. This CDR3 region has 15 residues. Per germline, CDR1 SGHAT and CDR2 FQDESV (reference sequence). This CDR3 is CASSLTSGYTDTQYF. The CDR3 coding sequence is TGTGCCAGCAGCTTAACCAGCGGATACACAGATACGCAGTATTTT.

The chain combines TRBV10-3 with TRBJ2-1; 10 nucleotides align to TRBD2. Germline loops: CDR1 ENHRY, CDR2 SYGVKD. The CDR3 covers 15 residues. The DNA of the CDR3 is TGTGCTACCAAGGGGGACCTAGCGGGAGTGGGGGAGCAGTTCTTC. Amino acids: CATKGDLAGVGEQFF.

The DNA for the CDR3 is TGCAGCGTCAGGTGGGGGGGACAGGGCATCTACGAGCAGTACTTC. Its translation is CSVRWGGQGIYEQYF. The chain recombines TRBV29-1 with TRBJ2-7; TRBD1 agrees at 9 bases. Looked up from germline, CDR1 is SQVTM and CDR2 is ANQGSEA. CDR3 length: 15 residues. After removal of 6 bases from V and 3 bases from J, the junction contained 12 bases not matched to a gene.

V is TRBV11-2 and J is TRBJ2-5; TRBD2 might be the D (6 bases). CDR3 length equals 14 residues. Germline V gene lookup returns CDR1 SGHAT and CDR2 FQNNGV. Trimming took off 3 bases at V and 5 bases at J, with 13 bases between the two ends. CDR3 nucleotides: TGTGCCAGCAGCTTGTGGACGGGAGAGGAGACCCAGTACTTC. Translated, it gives CASSLWTGEETQYF.

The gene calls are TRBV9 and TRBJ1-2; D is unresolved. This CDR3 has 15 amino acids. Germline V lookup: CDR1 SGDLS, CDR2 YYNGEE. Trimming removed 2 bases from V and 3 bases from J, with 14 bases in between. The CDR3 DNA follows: TGTGCCAGCAGCGTTTCCGGCCGCGGTGACTATGGCTACACCTTC. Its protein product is CASSVSGRGDYGYTF.

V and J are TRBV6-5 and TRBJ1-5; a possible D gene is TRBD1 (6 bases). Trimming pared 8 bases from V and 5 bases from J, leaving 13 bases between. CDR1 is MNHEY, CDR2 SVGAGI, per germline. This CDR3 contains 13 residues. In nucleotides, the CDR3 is TGTGCCAGCGGGCTGACAGGCTATCAGCCCCAGCATTTT. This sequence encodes CASGLTGYQPQHF.

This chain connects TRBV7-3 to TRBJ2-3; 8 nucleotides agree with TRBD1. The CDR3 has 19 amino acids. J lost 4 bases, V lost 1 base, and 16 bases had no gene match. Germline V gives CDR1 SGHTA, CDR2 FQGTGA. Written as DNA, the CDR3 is TGTGCCAGCAGCTTAAACCCAATTAGGGCAGGGGGCATAGCAGATACGCAGTATTTT. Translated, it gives CASSLNPIRAGGIADTQYF.

CDR3 amino acids: CSVGEVVYEQYF. As DNA, the CDR3 is TGCAGCGTGGGGGAGGTCGTCTACGAGCAGTACTTC. The chain joins TRBV29-1 to TRBJ2-7, with D perhaps TRBD2 (6 bases). Germline CDR1 and CDR2: SQVTM and ANQGSEA. The CDR3 contains 12 residues. Trimming left V 6 bases short and J 3 bases short, with 12 bases between.

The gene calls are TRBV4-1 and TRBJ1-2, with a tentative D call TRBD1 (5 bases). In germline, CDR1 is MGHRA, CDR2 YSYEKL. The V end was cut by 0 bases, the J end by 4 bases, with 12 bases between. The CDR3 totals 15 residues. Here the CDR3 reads CASSQDPTTGYGYTF. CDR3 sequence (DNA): TGCGCCAGCAGCCAAGATCCGACAACAGGCTATGGCTACACCTTC.

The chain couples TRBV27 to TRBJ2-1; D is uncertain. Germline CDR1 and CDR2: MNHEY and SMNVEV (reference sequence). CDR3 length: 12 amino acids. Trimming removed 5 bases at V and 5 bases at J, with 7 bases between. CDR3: CASSRLHNEQFF. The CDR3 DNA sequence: TGTGCCAGCAGTCGACTCCACAATGAGCAGTTCTTC.

CDR3 sequence: CASSPRTSGNTIYF. The DNA for the CDR3 is TGCGCCAGCAGCCCTCGGACTTCCGGAAACACCATATATTTT. The chain has TRBV5-1 and TRBJ1-3; D gene unclear. The CDR3 is made up of 14 amino acids. Germline-derived CDR1 and CDR2 are SGHRS and YFSETQ. The V gene lost 4 bases and the J gene lost 4 bases, with 12 bases spanning the gap.

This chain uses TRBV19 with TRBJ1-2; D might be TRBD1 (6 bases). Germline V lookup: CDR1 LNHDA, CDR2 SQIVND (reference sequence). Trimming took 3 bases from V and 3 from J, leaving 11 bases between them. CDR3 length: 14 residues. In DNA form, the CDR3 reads TGTGCCAGTAGTATCAGGGACAACTACTATGGCTACACCTTC. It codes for CASSIRDNYYGYTF.

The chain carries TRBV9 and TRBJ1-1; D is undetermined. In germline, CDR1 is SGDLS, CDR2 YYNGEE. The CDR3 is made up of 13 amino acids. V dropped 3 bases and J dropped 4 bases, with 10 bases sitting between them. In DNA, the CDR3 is TGTGCCAGCAGCGGAGGGTTCCTCACTGAAGCTTTCTTT. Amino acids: CASSGGFLTEAFF.

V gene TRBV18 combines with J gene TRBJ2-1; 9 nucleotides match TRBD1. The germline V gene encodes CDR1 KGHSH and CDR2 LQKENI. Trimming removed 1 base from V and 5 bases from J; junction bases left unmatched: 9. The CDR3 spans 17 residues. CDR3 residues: CASSPQIPGQGDNEQFF. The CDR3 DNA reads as TGTGCCAGCTCACCACAGATACCGGGACAGGGAGACAATGAGCAGTTCTTC.

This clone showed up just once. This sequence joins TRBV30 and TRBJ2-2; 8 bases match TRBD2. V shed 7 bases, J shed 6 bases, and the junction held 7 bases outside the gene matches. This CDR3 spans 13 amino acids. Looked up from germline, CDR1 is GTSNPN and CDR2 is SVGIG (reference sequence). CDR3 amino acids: CAFLAGMAGELFF. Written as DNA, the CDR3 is TGTGCCTTTTTAGCGGGAATGGCCGGGGAGCTGTTTTTT. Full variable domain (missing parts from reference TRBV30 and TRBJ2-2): SQTIHQWPATLVQPVGSPLSLECTVEGTSNPNLYWYRQAAGRGLQLLFYSVGIGQISSEVPQNLSASRPQDRQFILSSKKLLLSDSGFYLCAFLAGMAGELFFGEGSRLTVL.

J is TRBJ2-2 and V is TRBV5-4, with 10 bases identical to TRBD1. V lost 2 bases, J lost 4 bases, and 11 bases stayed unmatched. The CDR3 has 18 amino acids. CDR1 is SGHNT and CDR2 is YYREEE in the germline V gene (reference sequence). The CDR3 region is CASSLGLWTGGSTGELFF. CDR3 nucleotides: TGTGCCAGCAGCTTAGGACTTTGGACAGGGGGAAGCACCGGGGAGCTGTTTTTT. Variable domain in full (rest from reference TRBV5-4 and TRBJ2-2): ETGVTQSPTHLIKTRGQQVTLRCSSQSGHNTVSWYQQALGQGPQFIFQYYREEENGRGNFPPRFSGLQFPNYSSELNVNALELDDSALYLCASSLGLWTGGSTGELFFGEGSRLTVL.

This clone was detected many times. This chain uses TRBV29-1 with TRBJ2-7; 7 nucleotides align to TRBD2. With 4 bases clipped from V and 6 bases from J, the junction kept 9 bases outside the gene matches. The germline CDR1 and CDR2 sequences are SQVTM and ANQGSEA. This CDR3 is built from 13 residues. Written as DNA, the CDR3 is TGCAGCGTTGGAGGACTAGATTTTAGCGAGCAGTACTTC. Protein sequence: CSVGGLDFSEQYF.

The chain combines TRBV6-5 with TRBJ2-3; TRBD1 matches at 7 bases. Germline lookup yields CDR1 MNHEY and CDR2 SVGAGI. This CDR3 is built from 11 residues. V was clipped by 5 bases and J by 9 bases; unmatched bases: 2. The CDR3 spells CASSQGQTQYF. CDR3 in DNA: TGTGCCAGCAGTCAGGGACAGACGCAGTATTTT.

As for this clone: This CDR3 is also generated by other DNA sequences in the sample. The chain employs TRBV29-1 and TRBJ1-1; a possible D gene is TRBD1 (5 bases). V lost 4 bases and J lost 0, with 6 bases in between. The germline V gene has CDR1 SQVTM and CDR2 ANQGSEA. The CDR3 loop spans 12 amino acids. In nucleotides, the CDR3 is TGCAGCGTTGGGACACTGAACACTGAAGCTTTCTTT. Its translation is CSVGTLNTEAFF.